The following is a T cell receptor (beta chain) sequence with its context. Its antigen is still unknown. The source of the sample is a study of T cell repertoires in cytomegalovirus infection. About the study: CMV infection and matching HLA type were both indicated by public TCR beta signatures.

TCRdb redid the calling of the reads with MiXCR, one entry per CDR3 protein. The profile covers approximately 730,000 distinct CDR3 sequences, with roughly 28% appearing a single time and roughly 14% taken by the ten largest. Germline V gene lookup returns CDR1 MGHRA and CDR2 YSYEKL. V was trimmed by 1 base and J by 8 bases, leaving 8 bases between them. This CDR3 has 13 amino acids. This chain connects TRBV4-1 to TRBJ2-2; unclear D gene. This clonotype was obtained from a human donor in good health (CMV status not recorded). Some clones in this sample may be carry-over from other donors' samples. This specimen consisted of cultured CD8+ T cells from PBMCs, obtained from culture after CMV antigen stimulation. This CDR3 reads CASSQARSGELFF. Here the CDR3 DNA reads TGCGCCAGCAGCCAAGCTAGGTCGGGGGAGCTGTTTTTT.